Listed below are T cell receptor beta chains from one sample, sequenced in a study of blood T cells in healthy people across ages. MiXCR was run by TCRdb on the 5' RACE reads, yielding one entry per CDR3 protein. The sample carries more than 450,000 distinct CDR3 sequences, about 26% recorded once. This sample was shared with a second study, whose subject was T cells of mothers and their children.

Sequenced input: blood. The receptors derive from a boy younger than 10 in good health. Each CDR3 is given with its conserved first and last residue. A D gene is named only where the DNA matches it firmly. Size tells how often a clone was seen (once, few, many) or the class of an expanded clone, and some rows leave it out.

j_call: TRBJ1-2
clone_size: many
v_call: TRBV27
d_call: .
cdr3_nt: TGTGCCAGCAGTTTGTATGGACCGAATTTAAACTATGGCTACACCTTC
cdr3_aa: CASSLYGPNLNYGYTF

j_call: TRBJ1-4
clone_size: .
v_call: TRBV2
d_call: TRBD1
cdr3_nt: TGTGCCAGCAGCACCACCAGGGACAGGGAGGTTCTGGATGAAAAACTGTTTTTT
cdr3_aa: CASSTTRDREVLDEKLFF

j_call: TRBJ2-2
clone_size: few
v_call: TRBV12-3/TRBV12-4
d_call: .
cdr3_nt: TGTGCCAGCAGTTTAAGAGGGACCGCCGGGGAGCTGTTTTTT
cdr3_aa: CASSLRGTAGELFF

j_call: TRBJ1-1
clone_size: few
v_call: TRBV20-1
d_call: .
cdr3_nt: TGCAGTGCTAGAGGTGTGGGCCGGGGGGTGAACACTGAAGCTTTCTTT
cdr3_aa: CSARGVGRGVNTEAFF

j_call: TRBJ2-1
clone_size: .
v_call: TRBV27
d_call: .
cdr3_nt: TGTGCCAGCAGTTTATCGAAGGATCCGCACAATGAGCAGTTCTTC
cdr3_aa: CASSLSKDPHNEQFF

j_call: TRBJ2-4
clone_size: few
v_call: TRBV11-2
d_call: .
cdr3_nt: TGTGCCAGCAGCCCACAGGTGAACCTAGCCAAAAACATTCAGTACTTC
cdr3_aa: CASSPQVNLAKNIQYF

j_call: TRBJ2-1
clone_size: .
v_call: TRBV5-5
d_call: .
cdr3_nt: TGTGCCAGCAGCTTGGATGCTGGAATTTTTGAGCAGTTCTTC
cdr3_aa: CASSLDAGIFEQFF

j_call: TRBJ2-7
clone_size: .
v_call: TRBV18
d_call: TRBD1
cdr3_nt: TGTGCCAGCTCACGGGACAGGGGGCGCGAGCAGTACTTC
cdr3_aa: CASSRDRGREQYF

j_call: TRBJ2-7
clone_size: .
v_call: TRBV5-1
d_call: .
cdr3_nt: TGCGCCAGCCTCGGGTACGAGCAGTACTTC
cdr3_aa: CASLGYEQYF

j_call: TRBJ2-1
clone_size: few
v_call: TRBV9
d_call: TRBD2
cdr3_nt: TGTGCCAGCAGCGTAGGGACAGGGACTAGCGGAACCAATGAGCAGTTCTTC
cdr3_aa: CASSVGTGTSGTNEQFF

j_call: TRBJ1-5
clone_size: .
v_call: TRBV6-6
d_call: .
cdr3_nt: TGTGCCAGCAGCTCCGCCGGGGGCGACAATCAGCCCCAGCATTTT
cdr3_aa: CASSSAGGDNQPQHF

j_call: TRBJ2-7
clone_size: .
v_call: TRBV10-3
d_call: .
cdr3_nt: TGTGCCATCAGTGAGGGGGACTCGAGATGCGAGCAGTACTTC
cdr3_aa: CAISEGDSRCEQYF

j_call: TRBJ1-1
clone_size: few
v_call: TRBV11-1
d_call: .
cdr3_nt: TGTGCCAGCAGCTTAGCGGGACGGAACACTGAAGCTTTCTTT
cdr3_aa: CASSLAGRNTEAFF

j_call: TRBJ1-2
clone_size: .
v_call: TRBV4-1
d_call: .
cdr3_nt: TGCGCCAGCAGCCAAGTCTCGGGAGAGGGCTACACCTTC
cdr3_aa: CASSQVSGEGYTF

j_call: TRBJ1-1
clone_size: .
v_call: TRBV9
d_call: .
cdr3_nt: TGTGCCAGCAGCGCGGGAGCGACGAACACTGAAGCTTTCTTT
cdr3_aa: CASSAGATNTEAFF

j_call: TRBJ2-1
clone_size: .
v_call: TRBV7-2
d_call: .
cdr3_nt: TGTGCCAGCAGCTCGGCGGGTTCCTACAATGAGCAGTTCTTC
cdr3_aa: CASSSAGSYNEQFF

j_call: TRBJ1-3
clone_size: few
v_call: TRBV6-5
d_call: TRBD1
cdr3_nt: TGTGCCAGCAGTTTTAATCTGGGACAGGCTGGAAACACCATATATTTT
cdr3_aa: CASSFNLGQAGNTIYF

j_call: TRBJ1-2
clone_size: .
v_call: TRBV6-6
d_call: .
cdr3_nt: TGTGCCAGCACCCTAGGGGGGCCCGGCTATGGCTACACCTTC
cdr3_aa: CASTLGGPGYGYTF

j_call: TRBJ1-2
clone_size: few
v_call: TRBV20-1
d_call: TRBD1
cdr3_nt: TGCAGTGCTAGGGGGGACAGGGAATACTATGGCTACACCCGGGGCGGCGGCTACACCTTC
cdr3_aa: CSARGDREYYGYTRGGGYTF

j_call: TRBJ1-1
clone_size: .
v_call: TRBV4-2
d_call: TRBD1
cdr3_nt: TGTGCCAGCAGCCGCAAAGAACAGGGGCTGGGCACTGAAGCTTTCTTT
cdr3_aa: CASSRKEQGLGTEAFF

j_call: TRBJ2-2
clone_size: few
v_call: TRBV30
d_call: .
cdr3_nt: TGTGCCTGGAGTGTTGGGCCTCCTCCTAACACCGGGGAGCTGTTTTTT
cdr3_aa: CAWSVGPPPNTGELFF

j_call: TRBJ1-2
clone_size: .
v_call: TRBV7-9
d_call: .
cdr3_nt: TGTGCCAGCAGCTTACAGGTGGGAGCCGTCCCTTATGGCTACACCTTC
cdr3_aa: CASSLQVGAVPYGYTF

j_call: TRBJ1-4
clone_size: .
v_call: TRBV29-1
d_call: TRBD1
cdr3_nt: TGCAGCGTTGCGGACAGGGCACATGAAAAACTGTTTTTT
cdr3_aa: CSVADRAHEKLFF

j_call: TRBJ1-1
clone_size: few
v_call: TRBV20-1
d_call: TRBD1
cdr3_nt: TGCAGCGTGGGACAGGGGATTGAAGCTTTCTTT
cdr3_aa: CSVGQGIEAFF

j_call: TRBJ2-7
clone_size: .
v_call: TRBV9
d_call: TRBD1
cdr3_nt: TGTGCCAGCAGCGTAGAAAGGACAGGGGCCGAGCAGTACTTC
cdr3_aa: CASSVERTGAEQYF

j_call: TRBJ2-1
clone_size: few
v_call: TRBV7-9
d_call: .
cdr3_nt: TGTGCCAGCAGCTTTGGGAGGGGGGTCCAGGTAGGGTATGTGGATGAGCAGTTCTTC
cdr3_aa: CASSFGRGVQVGYVDEQFF

j_call: TRBJ1-4
clone_size: few
v_call: TRBV27
d_call: .
cdr3_nt: TGTGCCAGCAGTTGGGGGCCGGGGGGTAATGAAAAACTGTTTTTT
cdr3_aa: CASSWGPGGNEKLFF

j_call: TRBJ1-6
clone_size: few
v_call: TRBV25-1
d_call: TRBD1
cdr3_nt: TGTGCCAGCAGTGAATGGACAGGGGTCTATAATTCACCCCTCCACTTT
cdr3_aa: CASSEWTGVYNSPLHF

j_call: TRBJ2-3
clone_size: few
v_call: TRBV7-2
d_call: .
cdr3_nt: TGTGCCAGCAGCTTGCGGGCCAGGCGAGGGTACACAGATACGCAGTATTTT
cdr3_aa: CASSLRARRGYTDTQYF

j_call: TRBJ1-2
clone_size: .
v_call: TRBV12-3/TRBV12-4
d_call: .
cdr3_nt: TGTGCCAGCAGCCCTACGGACTCCTATGTCTACACCTTC
cdr3_aa: CASSPTDSYVYTF

j_call: TRBJ2-1
clone_size: few
v_call: TRBV27
d_call: TRBD2
cdr3_nt: TGTGCCAGCAGTTTATCCCCCGGACTAGCGGGCCACTACAATGAGCAGTTCTTC
cdr3_aa: CASSLSPGLAGHYNEQFF

j_call: TRBJ2-1
clone_size: few
v_call: TRBV24-1
d_call: .
cdr3_nt: TGTGCCACCGCCCGGGCGACCTTCTCCTACGATGAGCAGTTCTTC
cdr3_aa: CATARATFSYDEQFF

j_call: TRBJ2-7
clone_size: .
v_call: TRBV12-3/TRBV12-4
d_call: TRBD1
cdr3_nt: TGTGCCAGCAGTGAGGACAGGGTAGACTACGAGCAGTACTTC
cdr3_aa: CASSEDRVDYEQYF

j_call: TRBJ2-7
clone_size: .
v_call: TRBV13
d_call: .
cdr3_nt: TGTGCCAGCAGCCAAGATAACGAGGGACCCTACGAGCAGTACTTC
cdr3_aa: CASSQDNEGPYEQYF

j_call: TRBJ2-7
clone_size: .
v_call: TRBV29-1
d_call: TRBD1
cdr3_nt: TGCAGCGTTGGTACAGGGGGTTGGGAGCAGTACTTC
cdr3_aa: CSVGTGGWEQYF

j_call: TRBJ1-2
clone_size: many
v_call: TRBV29-1
d_call: TRBD1
cdr3_nt: TGCAGCGGATTGACAGGGGACTATGGCTACACCTTC
cdr3_aa: CSGLTGDYGYTF

j_call: TRBJ2-1
clone_size: .
v_call: TRBV6-5
d_call: .
cdr3_nt: TGTGCCAGCAGTTACAGCGGAAACTCCTACAATGAGCAGTTCTTC
cdr3_aa: CASSYSGNSYNEQFF

j_call: TRBJ1-2
clone_size: few
v_call: TRBV10-2
d_call: TRBD1
cdr3_nt: TGCGCCAGCACCCTGGACAGGAACTATGGCTACACCTTC
cdr3_aa: CASTLDRNYGYTF

j_call: TRBJ2-5
clone_size: .
v_call: TRBV6-2/TRBV6-3
d_call: .
cdr3_nt: TGTGCCAGCACTCAGCATGGACTCCCCCTGACGGCCCAGTACTTC
cdr3_aa: CASTQHGLPLTAQYF

j_call: TRBJ1-6
clone_size: .
v_call: TRBV10-2
d_call: .
cdr3_nt: TGCGCCAGCAGTGAGATCCAGAATTCACCCCTCCACTTT
cdr3_aa: CASSEIQNSPLHF

j_call: TRBJ2-5
clone_size: .
v_call: TRBV4-3
d_call: TRBD1
cdr3_nt: TGCGCCAGCAGCCAAGATGATGGGCAGGGGGCGACCCAGTACTTC
cdr3_aa: CASSQDDGQGATQYF

j_call: TRBJ1-4
clone_size: few
v_call: TRBV20-1
d_call: .
cdr3_nt: TGCAGTGCTAGTGGCGGGCCGGGGGAAAAACTGTTTTTT
cdr3_aa: CSASGGPGEKLFF

j_call: TRBJ2-7
clone_size: many
v_call: TRBV13
d_call: .
cdr3_nt: TGTGCCAGCAGCCCGACGGGGAACTCCTACGAGCAGTACTTC
cdr3_aa: CASSPTGNSYEQYF

j_call: TRBJ2-5
clone_size: .
v_call: TRBV27
d_call: TRBD2
cdr3_nt: TGTGCCAGCAGTTTAACTAGCGGGAGAGGGCGAGAGACCCAGTACTTC
cdr3_aa: CASSLTSGRGRETQYF

j_call: TRBJ2-7
clone_size: .
v_call: TRBV5-5
d_call: .
cdr3_nt: TGTGCCAGCAGCTTCGGACCGGCTTACGAGCAGTACTTC
cdr3_aa: CASSFGPAYEQYF

j_call: TRBJ2-3
clone_size: few
v_call: TRBV6-5
d_call: TRBD1
cdr3_nt: TGTGCCAGCAGTTGCGGGACAGGGGTCACAGATACGCAGTATTTT
cdr3_aa: CASSCGTGVTDTQYF

j_call: TRBJ2-5
clone_size: .
v_call: TRBV11-2
d_call: .
cdr3_nt: TGTGCCAGCAGCCCAATCCCGGCGTGGCGGCAGCAGCAAGAGACCCAATACTTC
cdr3_aa: CASSPIPAWRQQQETQYF

j_call: TRBJ1-5
clone_size: .
v_call: TRBV29-1
d_call: .
cdr3_nt: TGCAGCGTGCAGGTGGCTCGCAATCAGCCCCAGCATTTT
cdr3_aa: CSVQVARNQPQHF

j_call: TRBJ2-1
clone_size: .
v_call: TRBV5-1
d_call: TRBD2
cdr3_nt: TGCGCCAGCAGCAGGGGACTAGCGGACTTCAATGAGCAGTTCTTC
cdr3_aa: CASSRGLADFNEQFF

j_call: TRBJ1-4
clone_size: .
v_call: TRBV6-6
d_call: .
cdr3_nt: TGTGCCAGCAGTTACCCAGGGGAGGTGTTTTTT
cdr3_aa: CASSYPGEVFF

j_call: TRBJ2-5
clone_size: .
v_call: TRBV5-1
d_call: TRBD2
cdr3_nt: TGCGCCAGCAGCCTCGGCGGCGCGGGAGAGTTAGAGACCCAGTACTTC
cdr3_aa: CASSLGGAGELETQYF

j_call: TRBJ1-3
clone_size: few
v_call: TRBV30
d_call: .
cdr3_nt: TGTGCCTGGGGACCCGACAGCTCTGGAAACACCATATATTTT
cdr3_aa: CAWGPDSSGNTIYF

j_call: TRBJ2-5
clone_size: many
v_call: TRBV6-6
d_call: TRBD2
cdr3_nt: TGTGCCAGCAGTCCTCCCTCCAGCGGGAAAGAGACCCAGTACTTC
cdr3_aa: CASSPPSSGKETQYF

j_call: TRBJ2-7
clone_size: .
v_call: TRBV5-1
d_call: TRBD2
cdr3_nt: TGCGCCAGCAGCCTACAGGGACTAGCTTACGAGCAGTACTTC
cdr3_aa: CASSLQGLAYEQYF

j_call: TRBJ2-7
clone_size: few
v_call: TRBV21-1
d_call: .
cdr3_nt: TGTGCCAGCAGCAAATGTCGGGCACCGGGGGTCGATGAGCAGTACTTC
cdr3_aa: CASSKCRAPGVDEQYF

j_call: TRBJ1-4
clone_size: .
v_call: TRBV6-6
d_call: .
cdr3_nt: TGTGCCAGCAGGATGCGGGCAGGAAATGAAAAACTGTTTTTT
cdr3_aa: CASRMRAGNEKLFF